Listed below are T cell receptor beta chains from one sample, sequenced in a study of technical replicates of blood from a handful of donors. The table came from immunoSEQ multiplex PCR; TCRdb's copy has only in-frame clones and leaves some out. The sample holds 50,000 to 70,000 clones, roughly 91% seen once. The material sequenced was PBMCs. The source of these receptors is a human donor in good health. Some clones in this sample may be carry-over from other donors' samples. Each CDR3 is given with its conserved first and last residue. A D gene is named only where the DNA matches it firmly. A row's size may be missing; if present it is once, few, many or a size class.

clone_size: NA
d_call: NA
v_call: TRBV10-3
j_call: TRBJ2-3
cdr3_length: 13
cdr3_aa: CAIATGITDTQYF
cdr3_nt: TGTGCCATCGCGACAGGTATCACAGATACGCAGTATTTT

clone_size: once
d_call: TRBD2
v_call: TRBV18
j_call: TRBJ2-2
cdr3_length: 18
cdr3_aa: CASSRALTSVTNTGELFF
cdr3_nt: TGTGCCAGCTCACGAGCCCTGACTAGCGTAACGAACACCGGGGAGCTGTTTTTT

clone_size: NA
d_call: NA
v_call: TRBV2
j_call: TRBJ2-3
cdr3_length: 15
cdr3_aa: CASSERGISTDTQYF
cdr3_nt: TGTGCCAGCAGTGAGAGAGGTATAAGCACAGATACGCAGTATTTT

clone_size: NA
d_call: NA
v_call: TRBV11-2
j_call: TRBJ2-3
cdr3_length: 14
cdr3_aa: CASSHSPAADTQYF
cdr3_nt: TGTGCCAGCAGCCATTCACCAGCGGCAGATACGCAGTATTTT

clone_size: once
d_call: NA
v_call: TRBV4-1
j_call: TRBJ2-5
cdr3_length: 14
cdr3_aa: CASSQGTGEVAQYF
cdr3_nt: TGCGCCAGCAGCCAAGGTACCGGAGAAGTGGCCCAGTACTTC

clone_size: NA
d_call: NA
v_call: TRBV6-6
j_call: TRBJ2-7
cdr3_length: 13
cdr3_aa: CASSYSRYDEQYF
cdr3_nt: TGTGCCAGCAGTTACTCACGGTACGACGAGCAGTACTTC

clone_size: NA
d_call: NA
v_call: TRBV6-5
j_call: TRBJ2-1
cdr3_length: 12
cdr3_aa: CASSYPRGEQFF
cdr3_nt: TGTGCCAGCAGTTACCCCAGGGGTGAGCAGTTCTTC

clone_size: NA
d_call: NA
v_call: TRBV7-3
j_call: TRBJ2-3
cdr3_length: 13
cdr3_aa: CASSTAPTDTQYF
cdr3_nt: TGTGCCAGCAGCACTGCCCCCACAGATACGCAGTATTTT

clone_size: NA
d_call: NA
v_call: TRBV10-3
j_call: TRBJ2-4
cdr3_length: 13
cdr3_aa: CATAGIAKNIQYF
cdr3_nt: TGTGCTACCGCGGGGATAGCCAAAAACATTCAGTACTTC

clone_size: NA
d_call: TRBD2
v_call: TRBV7-9
j_call: TRBJ2-2
cdr3_length: 16
cdr3_aa: CASSSTSGDNTGELFF
cdr3_nt: TGTGCCAGCAGCTCTACTAGCGGAGATAACACCGGGGAGCTGTTTTTT

clone_size: NA
d_call: NA
v_call: TRBV4-3
j_call: TRBJ2-3
cdr3_length: 17
cdr3_aa: CASSQRLPTTGTDTQYF
cdr3_nt: TGCGCCAGCAGCCAACGACTTCCTACGACAGGCACAGATACGCAGTATTTT

clone_size: once
d_call: TRBD1
v_call: TRBV15
j_call: TRBJ2-7
cdr3_length: 15
cdr3_aa: CATSREFGQAYEQYF
cdr3_nt: TGTGCCACCAGCAGAGAATTCGGACAGGCCTACGAGCAGTACTTC

clone_size: NA
d_call: TRBD1
v_call: TRBV29-1
j_call: TRBJ2-7
cdr3_length: 12
cdr3_aa: CSVARGQGEQYF
cdr3_nt: TGCAGCGTTGCCAGGGGGCAGGGCGAGCAGTACTTC

clone_size: NA
d_call: NA
v_call: TRBV4-3
j_call: TRBJ1-1
cdr3_length: 14
cdr3_aa: CASSQDVTVTEAFF
cdr3_nt: TGCGCCAGCAGCCAAGATGTTACAGTAACTGAAGCTTTCTTT

clone_size: NA
d_call: NA
v_call: TRBV7-9
j_call: TRBJ1-6
cdr3_length: 15
cdr3_aa: CASSLDGGAASPLHF
cdr3_nt: TGTGCCAGCAGCTTAGACGGGGGAGCGGCATCACCCCTCCACTTT

clone_size: NA
d_call: NA
v_call: TRBV11-2
j_call: TRBJ1-1
cdr3_length: 16
cdr3_aa: CASRQRGGHGNTEAFF
cdr3_nt: TGTGCCAGCAGGCAAAGGGGGGGACACGGGAACACTGAAGCTTTCTTT

clone_size: once
d_call: TRBD1
v_call: TRBV27
j_call: TRBJ1-2
cdr3_length: 17
cdr3_aa: CASSPWGGQGSHYGYTF
cdr3_nt: TGTGCCAGTTCACCTTGGGGAGGACAGGGGTCCCACTATGGCTACACCTTC

clone_size: NA
d_call: TRBD1
v_call: TRBV5-4
j_call: TRBJ1-2
cdr3_length: 16
cdr3_aa: CASSSTKGQGAYGYTF
cdr3_nt: TGTGCCAGCAGCAGTACCAAGGGCCAGGGGGCATATGGCTACACCTTC

clone_size: once
d_call: NA
v_call: TRBV7-3
j_call: TRBJ2-7
cdr3_length: 16
cdr3_aa: CASSYFGGASSYEQYF
cdr3_nt: TGTGCCAGCAGCTACTTCGGGGGTGCGAGCTCCTACGAGCAGTACTTC

clone_size: NA
d_call: TRBD1
v_call: TRBV5-4
j_call: TRBJ2-5
cdr3_length: 15
cdr3_aa: CASSLPGQGEETQYF
cdr3_nt: TGTGCCAGCAGCTTACCGGGACAGGGAGAAGAGACCCAGTACTTC

clone_size: NA
d_call: TRBD1
v_call: TRBV9
j_call: TRBJ1-3
cdr3_length: 16
cdr3_aa: CASSAGTGGSGNTIYF
cdr3_nt: TGTGCCAGCAGCGCGGGGACAGGGGGCTCTGGAAACACCATATATTTT

clone_size: NA
d_call: TRBD1
v_call: TRBV6-5
j_call: TRBJ2-3
cdr3_length: 14
cdr3_aa: CATKDRQSTDTQYF
cdr3_nt: TGTGCCACGAAGGACAGGCAGAGCACAGATACGCAGTATTTT

clone_size: NA
d_call: TRBD1
v_call: TRBV10-3
j_call: TRBJ2-7
cdr3_length: 15
cdr3_aa: CAISFSGQGGYEQYF
cdr3_nt: TGTGCCATCAGTTTTTCGGGACAGGGAGGTTACGAGCAGTACTTC

clone_size: NA
d_call: NA
v_call: TRBV5-1
j_call: TRBJ2-1
cdr3_length: 15
cdr3_aa: CASSSDWERAGGQFF
cdr3_nt: TGCGCCAGCAGCTCGGACTGGGAGCGGGCGGGTGGGCAGTTCTTC

clone_size: once
d_call: NA
v_call: TRBV6-5
j_call: TRBJ2-5
cdr3_length: 14
cdr3_aa: CASTRGGAEETQYF
cdr3_nt: TGTGCCAGCACACGTGGTGGGGCTGAAGAGACCCAGTACTTC